These T cell receptor beta chains were read from a single sample in a study of OX40 agonist ivuxolimab in advanced cancers. The protocol was immunoSEQ multiplex PCR, while the TCRdb copy is restricted to in-frame clones and leaves out a portion. This sample has about 79,000 clones, with 88% found just once. Sequencing was performed on CD4+ or CD8+ T cells sorted from blood, taken in a trial of the OX40 agonist ivuxolimab. All receptors come from an adult with an advanced solid tumor such as melanoma, head and neck, liver or kidney cancer. CDR3s include the opening cysteine and the closing phenylalanine or tryptophan. Each record gives: CDR3 protein, V gene, J gene, clone size. The size entry is marked missing in some rows and otherwise reads once, few, many or a size class.

CDR3: CASGDSYEQYF
V: TRBV5-5
J: TRBJ2-7
size: -

CDR3: CAISRSTKYGTDTQYF
V: TRBV10-3
J: TRBJ2-3
size: -

CDR3: CASSELAGDYNEQFF
V: TRBV2
J: TRBJ2-1
size: -

CDR3: CASSLTSGSGEQYF
V: TRBV5-1
J: TRBJ2-7
size: once

CDR3: CASSKRSEQYF
V: TRBV21-1
J: TRBJ2-7
size: -

CDR3: CASSLNTQGTHGEQFF
V: TRBV5-1
J: TRBJ2-1
size: once

CDR3: CASSGDFYEQYF
V: TRBV6-1
J: TRBJ2-7
size: -

CDR3: CASRTGLIETQYF
V: TRBV2
J: TRBJ2-5
size: -

CDR3: CASSRGQPNTEAFF
V: TRBV27
J: TRBJ1-1
size: -

CDR3: CASSLGSRDQPQHF
V: TRBV11-2
J: TRBJ1-5
size: -

CDR3: CASSVEVGNSGANVLTF
V: TRBV9
J: TRBJ2-6
size: -

CDR3: CASSVWGQGNNEQFF
V: TRBV6-1
J: TRBJ2-1
size: once

CDR3: CASSQEQGAEGETQYF
V: TRBV7-9
J: TRBJ2-5
size: -

CDR3: CASSFLSGGTGELFF
V: TRBV5-1
J: TRBJ2-2
size: -

CDR3: CASSRSATYEQYF
V: TRBV7-2
J: TRBJ2-7
size: -

CDR3: CASSHRGHEKLFF
V: TRBV7-2
J: TRBJ1-4
size: -